These T cell receptor beta chains were read from a single sample in a study of blood T cell repertoires in COVID-19. Clones were read by immunoSEQ multiplex PCR, and TCRdb kept only the in-frame ones, dropping some. Of fewer than 500,000 clones listed, more than 80% are singletons. Material for sequencing was PBMCs or T cells enriched from blood (not recorded which). Receptors originate from a man aged 25-40 years who had recovered from COVID-19. Both conserved end residues are part of each CDR3. The D gene is left open where the match is weak. A row's size may be missing; if present it is once, few, many or a size class.

V: TRBV10-2
length: 15
J: TRBJ2-5
D: TRBD2
size: NA
DNA: TGCGCCAGCAGTCCACCGGGACTAGCCCAGGAGACCCAGTACTTC
CDR3: CASSPPGLAQETQYF

V: TRBV4-1
length: 16
J: TRBJ2-3
D: TRBD2
size: NA
DNA: TGCGCCAGCAGCCAAACGGGACTACCCGGCACAGATACGCAGTATTTT
CDR3: CASSQTGLPGTDTQYF

V: TRBV7-2
length: 13
J: TRBJ2-5
D: NA
size: NA
DNA: TGTGCCAGCAGCTTAGCGGGAGTGGAGACCCAGTACTTC
CDR3: CASSLAGVETQYF

V: TRBV28
length: 15
J: TRBJ1-6
D: NA
size: NA
DNA: TGTGCCAGCATCCTAAACAGGGTCGGTGGGTCACCCCTCCACTTT
CDR3: CASILNRVGGSPLHF

V: TRBV10-2
length: 16
J: TRBJ1-5
D: TRBD1
size: NA
DNA: TGCGCCAGCAGTGGTGAGGGGACAGGGGTTGTTCAGCCCCAGCATTTT
CDR3: CASSGEGTGVVQPQHF

V: TRBV4-1
length: 16
J: TRBJ2-2
D: TRBD1
size: NA
DNA: TGCGCCAGCAGCCAGGGACAGGGGGCCGGCACCGGGGAGCTGTTTTTT
CDR3: CASSQGQGAGTGELFF

V: TRBV21-1
length: 19
J: TRBJ2-5
D: NA
size: NA
DNA: NA
CDR3: CASSKAWVGRGNIGETQYF

V: TRBV27
length: 15
J: TRBJ2-5
D: NA
size: NA
DNA: TGTGCCAGCAGTTTTTATGTAGGGGATCTAGAGACCCAGTACTTC
CDR3: CASSFYVGDLETQYF

V: TRBV25-1
length: 16
J: TRBJ2-5
D: NA
size: NA
DNA: TGTGCCAGCAGTGACCTGGGACACCACGGAGGAGAGACCCAGTACTTC
CDR3: CASSDLGHHGGETQYF

V: TRBV19
length: 15
J: TRBJ1-5
D: NA
size: once
DNA: TGTGCCAGTAGTATTGGGGGGGGGAGCAATCAGCCCCAGCATTTT
CDR3: CASSIGGGSNQPQHF

V: TRBV30
length: 13
J: TRBJ1-3
D: NA
size: NA
DNA: TGTGCCTGGAGTGCCCCTCTCCGGAACACCATATATTTT
CDR3: CAWSAPLRNTIYF

V: TRBV29-1
length: 11
J: TRBJ1-4
D: NA
size: NA
DNA: TGCAGCGTTGAAGCCCTTGAAAAACTGTTTTTT
CDR3: CSVEALEKLFF

V: TRBV9
length: 18
J: TRBJ2-1
D: TRBD2
size: once
DNA: TGTGCCAGCAGCGCTCCCCCATGGGCTAGCGGGAGGGCCAATGAGCAGTTCTTC
CDR3: CASSAPPWASGRANEQFF

V: TRBV19
length: 16
J: TRBJ2-5
D: TRBD1
size: NA
DNA: TGTGCCAGTAGTATCCCCCGAGGGACAGGACAAGAGACCCAGTACTTC
CDR3: CASSIPRGTGQETQYF

V: TRBV28
length: 14
J: TRBJ2-7
D: TRBD2
size: NA
DNA: TGTGCCAGCAGTTTAGGGACTATTACCTACGAGCAGTACTTC
CDR3: CASSLGTITYEQYF

V: TRBV19
length: 15
J: TRBJ1-2
D: TRBD1
size: NA
DNA: TGTGCCAGTAGTACCCCCGGGACAGGGAGTGGAGGCTACACCTTC
CDR3: CASSTPGTGSGGYTF

V: TRBV5-6
length: 13
J: TRBJ1-2
D: TRBD1
size: NA
DNA: TGTGCCAGCAGCCCGGACAGGGTGGTTGGCTACACCTTC
CDR3: CASSPDRVVGYTF

V: TRBV14
length: 15
J: TRBJ2-1
D: NA
size: NA
DNA: TGTGCCAGCAGCCAAGACCCCTGGGGGCGCAATGAGCAGTTCTTC
CDR3: CASSQDPWGRNEQFF

V: TRBV4-2
length: 13
J: TRBJ2-7
D: NA
size: NA
DNA: TGTGCCAGCAGCCAAGGGTTCGAGTACGAGCAGTACTTC
CDR3: CASSQGFEYEQYF

V: TRBV5-1
length: 14
J: TRBJ2-7
D: NA
size: NA
DNA: TGCGCCAGCAGCTTGGACGCGGGCTCCTACGAGCAGTACTTC
CDR3: CASSLDAGSYEQYF

V: TRBV2
length: 12
J: TRBJ1-1
D: TRBD1
size: once
DNA: TGTGCCAGCAGTGATCAGGACAGGGAAGCTTTCTTT
CDR3: CASSDQDREAFF

V: TRBV2
length: 13
J: TRBJ1-5
D: NA
size: NA
DNA: TGTGCCACCAACGGGGGGGTCAACCAGCCCCAGCATTTT
CDR3: CATNGGVNQPQHF

V: TRBV5-4
length: 16
J: TRBJ2-2
D: TRBD1
size: once
DNA: TGTGCCAGCAGCCTGGGACAGGCCCCGAACACCGGGGAGCTGTTTTTT
CDR3: CASSLGQAPNTGELFF

V: TRBV4-2
length: 16
J: TRBJ1-2
D: TRBD1
size: NA
DNA: TGTGCCAGCAGCCAAGATAGGACAGGGTCGGGCTATGGCTACACCTTC
CDR3: CASSQDRTGSGYGYTF

V: TRBV19
length: 13
J: TRBJ2-4
D: TRBD1
size: NA
DNA: TGTGCCAGTAGTAGACAGGGTAAAAACATTCAGTACTTC
CDR3: CASSRQGKNIQYF

V: TRBV3-1/TRBV3-2
length: 14
J: TRBJ1-6
D: TRBD1
size: NA
DNA: TGTGCCAGCAGCCAGCAGACAGGGAATTCACCCCTCCACTTT
CDR3: CASSQQTGNSPLHF

V: TRBV7-2
length: 13
J: TRBJ2-3
D: TRBD1
size: NA
DNA: TGTGCCAGCAGCTTAGGGGGGACAGTTGCGCAGTATTTT
CDR3: CASSLGGTVAQYF

V: TRBV19
length: 14
J: TRBJ1-2
D: NA
size: once
DNA: TGTGCCAGTAGTCGCCGTGAGACGGAGAAAAGCTACACCTTC
CDR3: CASSRRETEKSYTF

V: TRBV6-2/TRBV6-3
length: 13
J: TRBJ2-7
D: TRBD2
size: NA
DNA: TGTGCCAGCAGTACTAGCGGTACCTACGAGCAGTACTTC
CDR3: CASSTSGTYEQYF

V: TRBV2
length: 13
J: TRBJ1-2
D: TRBD1
size: NA
DNA: TGTGCCAGCCCGGGGGACAGCAACTATGGCTACACCTTC
CDR3: CASPGDSNYGYTF

V: TRBV19
length: 13
J: TRBJ1-5
D: NA
size: NA
DNA: TGTGCCAGTACGGGTGTGGGCAATCAGCCCCAGCATTTT
CDR3: CASTGVGNQPQHF

V: TRBV28
length: 14
J: TRBJ1-5
D: NA
size: NA
DNA: TGTGCCAGCAGGCCGGGAGGGGCCTATCAGCCCCAGCATTTT
CDR3: CASRPGGAYQPQHF

V: TRBV12-3/TRBV12-4
length: 11
J: TRBJ1-1
D: NA
size: NA
DNA: TGTGCCACTCAGGAAGGCTCTGAAGCTTTCTTT
CDR3: CATQEGSEAFF

V: TRBV5-5
length: 14
J: TRBJ1-1
D: NA
size: NA
DNA: TGTGCCAGCAGCTTCACAGTGGGTGACACTGAAGCTTTCTTT
CDR3: CASSFTVGDTEAFF

V: TRBV28
length: 14
J: TRBJ2-1
D: TRBD2
size: NA
DNA: TGTGCCAGCAGTTCCCCCGGGACTAGCGATGAGCAGTTCTTC
CDR3: CASSSPGTSDEQFF

V: TRBV2
length: 15
J: TRBJ2-5
D: NA
size: NA
DNA: TGTGCCAGCAGTGCCGCGGGGCGGGGCCAAGAGACCCAGTACTTC
CDR3: CASSAAGRGQETQYF

V: TRBV11-2
length: 15
J: TRBJ1-5
D: NA
size: NA
DNA: TGTGCCAGCAGCCAAGATCAGACACCAAATCAGCCCCAGCATTTT
CDR3: CASSQDQTPNQPQHF

V: TRBV14
length: 13
J: TRBJ1-2
D: TRBD1
size: NA
DNA: TGTGCCAGCAGGGCGGGACAGAACTATGGCTACACCTTC
CDR3: CASRAGQNYGYTF

V: TRBV6-5
length: 15
J: TRBJ1-4
D: TRBD1
size: NA
DNA: TGTGCCAGCAGTTCCGGAACAGGGGGCGGCGAAAAACTGTTTTTT
CDR3: CASSSGTGGGEKLFF

V: TRBV15
length: 18
J: TRBJ2-1
D: TRBD2
size: NA
DNA: TGTGCCACCAGCAGAGATACTTCTAGCGGGAGTTTATACAATGAGCAGTTCTTC
CDR3: CATSRDTSSGSLYNEQFF

V: TRBV28
length: 15
J: TRBJ2-5
D: TRBD2
size: NA
DNA: TGTGCCACCCAAAGGGGACTAGCGGGAGTTGAGACCCAGTACTTC
CDR3: CATQRGLAGVETQYF

V: TRBV27
length: 16
J: TRBJ1-6
D: NA
size: NA
DNA: TGTGCCAGTAAGAACGGTGGGAGCTCCTATAATTCACCCCTCCACTTT
CDR3: CASKNGGSSYNSPLHF

V: TRBV5-1
length: 15
J: TRBJ2-1
D: NA
size: NA
DNA: TGCGCCAGCAGCTTGACCAGAAGCTCCTACAATGAGCAGTTCTTC
CDR3: CASSLTRSSYNEQFF

V: TRBV24-1
length: 14
J: TRBJ1-3
D: NA
size: NA
DNA: TGTGCCACCAGTGATACTAACTCTGGAAACACCATATATTTT
CDR3: CATSDTNSGNTIYF

V: TRBV5-1
length: 13
J: TRBJ2-5
D: NA
size: NA
DNA: TGCGCCAGCAGCTCCTCAGGGGCAGAGACCCAGTACTTC
CDR3: CASSSSGAETQYF

V: TRBV5-4
length: 13
J: TRBJ2-3
D: NA
size: NA
DNA: TGTGCCAGCAGCTATGTAGAGGGAGATACGCAGTATTTT
CDR3: CASSYVEGDTQYF

V: TRBV3-1/TRBV3-2
length: 16
J: TRBJ2-7
D: TRBD2
size: NA
DNA: TGTGCCAGCAGCCACCCGAGCGGGAGGGGAACCTACGAGCAGTACTTC
CDR3: CASSHPSGRGTYEQYF

V: TRBV9
length: 16
J: TRBJ2-2
D: NA
size: NA
DNA: TGTGCCAGCAGCGTAGCAGGACAGTTTGACACCGGGGAGCTGTTTTTT
CDR3: CASSVAGQFDTGELFF

V: TRBV24-1
length: 15
J: TRBJ2-7
D: TRBD2
size: NA
DNA: TGTGCCACCAGTGAAGGAGGAGCGGGGGACTACGAGCAGTACTTC
CDR3: CATSEGGAGDYEQYF

V: TRBV18
length: 16
J: TRBJ1-2
D: NA
size: NA
DNA: TGTGCCAGCTCACCCCCGGGAGGGGTGGGCAACTATGGCTACACCTTC
CDR3: CASSPPGGVGNYGYTF

V: TRBV7-9
length: 15
J: TRBJ1-2
D: NA
size: once
DNA: TGTGCCAGCAGCTTACCTACCACAGGGATCTATGGCTACACCTTC
CDR3: CASSLPTTGIYGYTF

V: TRBV5-1
length: 15
J: TRBJ1-5
D: TRBD1
size: NA
DNA: TGCGCCAGCAGCTTGTCGGGACAGGGGACACAGCCCCAGCATTTT
CDR3: CASSLSGQGTQPQHF

V: TRBV28
length: 16
J: TRBJ2-3
D: TRBD1
size: NA
DNA: TGTGCCAGCAGCCCTTTGGGACAGGGGAACACAGATACGCAGTATTTT
CDR3: CASSPLGQGNTDTQYF